Below, one T cell receptor beta chain is given with its context. Its antigen is unidentified. This entry belongs to a study of monozygotic twins with inflammatory bowel disease. The germline gives CDR1 SGHRS, CDR2 YFSETQ. There are 17 residues in the CDR3. For each CDR3 protein, TCRdb gives one entry from its re-call of the 5' RACE reads, without DNA. Its clone listing holds 420,000 or so distinct CDR3 sequences. Overall study findings and caveats: Background noise in patient repertoires may stem from differing immunosuppressive treatments.

This receptor was obtained from a human donor with ulcerative colitis or Crohn's disease, or a healthy co-twin of an affected twin (not recorded which). The J gene is TRBJ2-3, the V gene TRBV5-1; with no DNA, the TCRdb D assignment of TRBD2 cannot be verified. What was sequenced was blood. The CDR3 spells CASSLRTSGGGTDTQYF.